The 16 T cell receptor beta chains presented below share a single source sample, sequenced in a study of blood T cell repertoires in COVID-19. This table comes from immunoSEQ multiplex PCR, and its TCRdb copy is limited to in-frame clones, with some not included. The table records 200,000 to 300,000 clones, around four fifths of them present only once. Sequencing was performed on peripheral blood. The receptor set was obtained from a man in his fifties or sixties with acute or convalescent COVID-19.

This chain uses TRBV3-1 (or the pseudogene TRBV3-2) with TRBJ2-5; TRBD2 matches 10 bases. After removal of 11 bases from V and 1 base from J, the junction contained 19 bases not matched to a gene. Germline assignment: CDR1 LGHDT and CDR2 YNNKEL (reference sequence). The CDR3 is made up of 18 amino acids. In DNA form, the CDR3 reads TGTGCCCGCCGCCCCGGGGGGCGAGCGGGGGGGGCCCAAGAGACCCAGTACTTC. Translation gives CARRPGGRAGGAQETQYF.

This sequence joins TRBV6-1 and TRBJ2-7; perhaps TRBD1 as D (6 bases). The CDR3 covers 15 residues. V was cut by 2 bases and J by 3 bases, with 14 bases left in between. The germline gives CDR1 MNHNS, CDR2 SASEGT. In DNA, the CDR3 is TGTGCCAGCAGTGAAAGCACAGGGTGGTTCTACGAGCAGTACTTC. Amino acid sequence: CASSESTGWFYEQYF.

Regarding this clone: Germline is not matched at one junction end, which may reflect a read error. V usage is TRBV5-8 and J usage is TRBJ1-2; D remains unclear. Germline lookup yields CDR1 SGHTS and CDR2 YDEGEE. The CDR3 consists of 11 residues. The CDR3 spells CASGLTYGYTF. The CDR3 region has the DNA TGTGCCAGCGGCTTGACTTATGGCTACACCTTC.

V is TRBV5-4 and J is TRBJ2-3, with TRBD2 matching over 8 bases. V was pared by 1 base and J by 5 bases, with 0 bases of the junction left unmatched. The length of the CDR3 is 13 residues. CDR1 and CDR2 (germline): SGHNT, YYREEE (reference sequence). Written as DNA, the CDR3 is TGTGCCAGCAGCTTGAGCGGGGGAGATACGCAGTATTTT. Amino acids: CASSLSGGDTQYF.

Here the CDR3 DNA reads TGTGCCAGCAAAACACAGGGGACAGGGACTGAAGCTTTCTTT. Its translation is CASKTQGTGTEAFF. V usage is TRBV6-4 and J usage is TRBJ1-1; 9 bases are a match to TRBD1. The CDR3 covers 14 residues. CDR1 and CDR2 (germline): MRHNA, SNTAGT. After removal of 7 bases from V and 5 bases from J, the junction contained 8 bases not matched to a gene.

This clone was recorded once. The V gene is TRBV19, the J gene TRBJ2-1, with 10 bases that match TRBD1. This CDR3 has 16 residues. The germline V gene encodes CDR1 LNHDA and CDR2 SQIVND (reference sequence). Trimming cost V 1 base and J 9 bases; bases outside gene matches: 9. Here the CDR3 reads CASSIVGQGIQGEQFF. As DNA, the CDR3 is TGTGCCAGTAGTATAGTGGGACAGGGGATTCAGGGTGAGCAGTTCTTC. The full variable domain, in which reference TRBV19 and TRBJ2-1 provide the parts outside the CDR3, is DGGITQSPKYLFRKEGQNVTLSCEQNLNHDAMYWYRQDPGQGLRLIYYSQIVNDFQKGDIAEGYSVSREKKESFPLTVTSAQKNPTAFYLCASSIVGQGIQGEQFFGPGTRLTVL.

The chain joins TRBV6-5 to TRBJ2-7; D might be TRBD2 (6 bases). The CDR3 runs to 13 residues. V lost 3 bases and J lost 5, with 11 bases in between. The germline V gene encodes CDR1 MNHEY and CDR2 SVGAGI. CDR3 region: CASSYGGVNEQYF. Here the CDR3 DNA reads TGTGCCAGCAGTTATGGAGGGGTTAACGAGCAGTACTTC.

The V call is TRBV7-3, the J call TRBJ2-5, with 7 bases that match TRBD1. The V and J ends lost 3 bases and 0 bases, in that order; junction bases with no gene match: 7. This CDR3 is 16 amino acids long. Germline-derived CDR1 and CDR2 are SGHTA and FQGTGA. The CDR3, as DNA: TGTGCCAGCAGCTTGGATGGGACAGAGTACCAAGAGACCCAGTACTTC. This translates into CASSLDGTEYQETQYF.

V gene TRBV7-3 combines with J gene TRBJ2-1; 10 bases are shared with TRBD2. Germline lookup yields CDR1 SGHTA and CDR2 FQGTGA. This CDR3 comprises 15 residues. The V segment lost 3 bases and the J segment 7 bases; nucleotides outside the gene matches: 6. This CDR3 reads CASSLSAGGRNEQFF. In DNA form, the CDR3 reads TGTGCCAGCAGCTTGTCAGCGGGAGGGCGTAATGAGCAGTTCTTC.

The chain recombines TRBV5-4 with TRBJ2-4, with TRBD2 matching over 7 bases. With 4 bases clipped from V and 0 bases from J, the junction kept 4 bases outside the gene matches. Per germline, CDR1 SGHNT and CDR2 YYREEE (reference sequence). The CDR3 length is 15 residues. CDR3 nucleotides: TGTGCCAGCAGCCCGGCTAGCGGAGCCAAAAACATTCAGTACTTC. It translates to CASSPASGAKNIQYF.

The chain combines TRBV30 with TRBJ2-7; TRBD1 agrees at 10 bases. This CDR3 has 14 amino acids. CDR1 GTSNPN and CDR2 SVGIG come from the germline V gene (reference sequence). V gave up 3 bases and J gave up 5 bases; unmatched junction bases: 7. CDR3 bases: TGTGCCTGGAGCCCCGGGACAGGGGTGCACGAGCAGTACTTC. Protein sequence: CAWSPGTGVHEQYF.

V and J are TRBV19 and TRBJ2-1; TRBD2 matches 10 bases. J was trimmed by 7 bases and V by 3 bases; bases with no gene match: 6. The germline CDR1 and CDR2 sequences are LNHDA and SQIVND (reference sequence). The CDR3 covers 15 residues. DNA for the CDR3: TGTGCCAGTAGTATGAGTAGCGGGAGGTCTAATGAGCAGTTCTTC. Translation: CASSMSSGRSNEQFF.

The chain couples TRBV6-6 to TRBJ1-5; D remains ambiguous. In germline, CDR1 is MNHNY, CDR2 SVGAGI (reference sequence). The CDR3 has 15 residues. V was cut by 6 bases and J by 4 bases, with 16 bases left in between. CDR3 DNA sequence: TGTGCCAGCAGCGACGGGTGGTACGGGAATCAGCCCCAGCATTTT. This translates into CASSDGWYGNQPQHF.

This chain links TRBV4-1 with TRBJ1-1; a possible D gene is TRBD1 (6 bases). Trimming pared 3 bases from V and 9 bases from J, leaving 14 bases between. The CDR3 consists of 13 residues. Germline V gene data show CDR1 as MGHRA and CDR2 as YSYEKL. The CDR3 region is CASSQGGAEKAFF. The CDR3 DNA follows: TGCGCCAGCAGCCAGGGGGGGGCAGAAAAAGCTTTCTTT.

CDR3 sequence reads: CSVGQGPNYGYTF. CDR3 DNA: TGCAGCGTTGGACAGGGGCCTAACTATGGCTACACCTTC. The rearrangement joins TRBV29-1 to TRBJ1-2, with TRBD1 matching 8 bases. Germline assignment: CDR1 SQVTM and CDR2 ANQGSEA. The CDR3 consists of 13 residues. Unmatched junction bases numbered 1, after V lost 4 bases and J lost 0 bases.

The chain recombines TRBV30 with TRBJ2-4; D is perhaps TRBD2 (6 bases). Germline loops: CDR1 GTSNPN, CDR2 SVGIG (reference sequence). Trimming shortened V by 3 bases and J by 6 bases, and 18 bases separated the two germline ends. CDR3 length: 15 amino acids. The CDR3 reads CAWREESRGGNIQYF. CDR3 DNA: TGTGCCTGGAGGGAGGAGTCGAGGGGAGGAAACATTCAGTACTTC.